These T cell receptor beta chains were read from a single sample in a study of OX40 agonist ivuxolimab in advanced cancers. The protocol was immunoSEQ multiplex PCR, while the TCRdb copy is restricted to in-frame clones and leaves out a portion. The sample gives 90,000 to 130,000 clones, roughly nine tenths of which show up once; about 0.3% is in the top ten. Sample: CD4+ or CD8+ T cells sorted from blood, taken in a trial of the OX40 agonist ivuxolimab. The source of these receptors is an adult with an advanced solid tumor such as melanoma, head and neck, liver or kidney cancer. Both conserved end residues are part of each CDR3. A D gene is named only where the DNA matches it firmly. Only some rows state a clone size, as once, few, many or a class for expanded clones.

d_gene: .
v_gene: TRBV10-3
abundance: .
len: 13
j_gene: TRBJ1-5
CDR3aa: CAISESGDQPQHF
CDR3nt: TGTGCCATCAGTGAGTCAGGGGATCAGCCCCAGCATTTT

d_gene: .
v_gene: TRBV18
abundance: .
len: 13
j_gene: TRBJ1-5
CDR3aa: CASSPGANQPQHF
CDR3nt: TGTGCCAGCTCACCAGGGGCCAATCAGCCCCAGCATTTT

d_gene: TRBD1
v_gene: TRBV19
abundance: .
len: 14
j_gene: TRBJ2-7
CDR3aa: CASSEGQGSYEQYF
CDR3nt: TGTGCCAGTAGTGAGGGACAGGGGTCCTACGAGCAGTACTTC

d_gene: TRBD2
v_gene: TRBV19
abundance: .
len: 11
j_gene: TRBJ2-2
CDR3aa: CAVGGTGELFF
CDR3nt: TGTGCCGTGGGGGGGACCGGGGAGCTGTTTTTT

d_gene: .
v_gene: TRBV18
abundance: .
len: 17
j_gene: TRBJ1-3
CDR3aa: CASSPKAVSAGGNTIYF
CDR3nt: TGTGCCAGCTCACCGAAGGCAGTCTCGGCTGGAGGAAACACCATATATTTT

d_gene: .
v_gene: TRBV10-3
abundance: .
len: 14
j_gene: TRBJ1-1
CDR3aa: CAISEVTGFSEAFF
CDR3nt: TGTGCCATCAGTGAAGTAACAGGCTTCTCTGAAGCTTTCTTT

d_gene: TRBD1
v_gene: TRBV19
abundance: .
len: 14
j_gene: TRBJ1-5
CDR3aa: CASSRQGVIQPQHF
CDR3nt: TGTGCCAGTAGTCGACAGGGGGTAATTCAGCCCCAGCATTTT

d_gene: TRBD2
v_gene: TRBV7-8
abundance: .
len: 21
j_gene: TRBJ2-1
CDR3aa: CASSLFPGGLAGGRRGNEQFF
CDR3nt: TGTGCCAGCAGCTTATTTCCCGGGGGGCTAGCGGGAGGCCGCAGGGGCAATGAGCAGTTCTTC

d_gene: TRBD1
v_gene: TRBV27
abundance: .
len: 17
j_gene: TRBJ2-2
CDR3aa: CASSFLPGTGHTGELFF
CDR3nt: TGTGCCAGCAGTTTCCTACCCGGGACAGGCCACACCGGGGAGCTGTTTTTT

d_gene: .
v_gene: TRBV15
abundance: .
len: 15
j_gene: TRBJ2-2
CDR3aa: CATSREYWGSGELFF
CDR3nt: TGTGCCACCAGCAGGGAATACTGGGGGTCCGGGGAGCTGTTTTTT

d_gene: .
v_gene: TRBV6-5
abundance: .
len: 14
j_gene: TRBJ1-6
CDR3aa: CASSKRQENSPLHF
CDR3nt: TGTGCCAGCAGTAAAAGACAGGAAAATTCACCCCTCCACTTT

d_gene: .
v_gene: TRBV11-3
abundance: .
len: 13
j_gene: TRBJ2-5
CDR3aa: CASSLGGGETQYF
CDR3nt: TGTGCCAGCAGCTTAGGGGGCGGAGAGACCCAGTACTTC

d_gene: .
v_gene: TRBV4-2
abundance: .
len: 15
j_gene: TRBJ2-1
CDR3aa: CASSQVRQLNNEQFF
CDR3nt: TGTGCCAGCAGCCAAGTTCGACAGCTGAACAATGAGCAGTTCTTC

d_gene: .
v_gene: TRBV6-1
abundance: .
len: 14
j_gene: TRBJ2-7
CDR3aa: CASSVYRETYEQYF
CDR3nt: TGTGCCAGCAGTGTTTACAGGGAGACCTACGAGCAGTACTTC

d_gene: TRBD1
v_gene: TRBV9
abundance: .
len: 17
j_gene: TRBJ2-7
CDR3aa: CASSVVPPGQGDHEQYF
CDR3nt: TGTGCCAGCAGCGTAGTCCCCCCGGGACAGGGCGACCACGAGCAGTACTTC

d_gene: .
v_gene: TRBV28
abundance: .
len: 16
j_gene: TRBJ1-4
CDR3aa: CASSLVGSGTNEKLFF
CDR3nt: TGTGCCAGCAGTTTAGTAGGGTCCGGGACTAATGAAAAACTGTTTTTT

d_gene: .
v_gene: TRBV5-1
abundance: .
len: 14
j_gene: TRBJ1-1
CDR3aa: CASSLEGGRTEAFF
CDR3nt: TGCGCCAGCAGCTTGGAGGGAGGGAGGACTGAAGCTTTCTTT

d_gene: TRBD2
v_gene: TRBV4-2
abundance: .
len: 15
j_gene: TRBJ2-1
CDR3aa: CASSQGAGGANEQFF
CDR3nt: TGTGCCAGCAGCCAAGGAGCGGGGGGGGCCAATGAGCAGTTCTTC

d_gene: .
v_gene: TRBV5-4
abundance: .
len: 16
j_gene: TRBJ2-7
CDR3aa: CASTLGPGESSLEQYF
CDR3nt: TGTGCCAGCACTTTGGGTCCGGGGGAATCCTCCCTCGAGCAGTACTTC

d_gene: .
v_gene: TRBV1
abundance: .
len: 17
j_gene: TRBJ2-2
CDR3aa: CTSSQKKVTGPTGELFF
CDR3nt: TGCACCAGCAGCCAAAAAAAGGTGACAGGACCCACCGGGGAGCTGTTTTTT

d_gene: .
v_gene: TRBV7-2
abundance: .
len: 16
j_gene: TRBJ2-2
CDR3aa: CASSLLGRRDPGELFF
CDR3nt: TGTGCCAGCAGCTTATTGGGGCGGCGGGATCCCGGGGAGCTGTTTTTT

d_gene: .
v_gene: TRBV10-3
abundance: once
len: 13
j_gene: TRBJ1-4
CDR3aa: CAISETQGEKLFF
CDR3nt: TGTGCCATCAGTGAGACCCAAGGGGAAAAACTGTTTTTT

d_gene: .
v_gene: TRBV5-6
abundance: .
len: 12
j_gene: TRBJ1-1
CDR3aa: CASSLVGGGSFF
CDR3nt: .

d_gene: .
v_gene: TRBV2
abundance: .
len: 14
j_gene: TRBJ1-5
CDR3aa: CASTRDGQFEPQHF
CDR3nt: TGTGCCAGCACCCGAGACGGACAATTCGAACCCCAGCATTTT

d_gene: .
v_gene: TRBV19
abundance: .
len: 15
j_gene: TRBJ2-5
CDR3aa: CASSIVLARGETQYF
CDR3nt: TGTGCCAGTAGTATAGTCCTAGCCCGGGGAGAGACCCAGTACTTC

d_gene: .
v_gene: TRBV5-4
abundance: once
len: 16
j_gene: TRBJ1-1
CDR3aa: CASSSGGGIGSTEAFF
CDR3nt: TGTGCCAGCAGCTCGGGAGGGGGGATTGGTAGCACTGAAGCTTTCTTT

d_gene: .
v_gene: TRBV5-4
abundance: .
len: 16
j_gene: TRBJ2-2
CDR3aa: CASSLAGRSNTGELFF
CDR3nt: TGTGCCAGCAGCTTGGCTGGACGATCGAACACCGGGGAGCTGTTTTTT

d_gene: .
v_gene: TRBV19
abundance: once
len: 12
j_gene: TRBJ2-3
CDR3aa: CASSIVGTTQYF
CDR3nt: TGTGCCAGTAGTATCGTCGGGACTACGCAGTATTTT

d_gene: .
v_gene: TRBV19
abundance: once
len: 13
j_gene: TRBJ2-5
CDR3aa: CASSVQGGETQYF
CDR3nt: TGTGCCAGTAGTGTACAGGGGGGGGAGACCCAGTACTTC

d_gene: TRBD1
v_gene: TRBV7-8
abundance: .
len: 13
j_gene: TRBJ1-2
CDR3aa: CASSGQGDDGYTF
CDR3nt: TGTGCCAGCAGCGGACAGGGTGATGATGGCTACACCTTC

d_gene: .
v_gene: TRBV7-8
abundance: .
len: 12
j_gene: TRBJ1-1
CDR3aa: CASSFLTTEAFF
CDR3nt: TGTGCCAGCAGCTTCTTGACAACTGAAGCTTTCTTT

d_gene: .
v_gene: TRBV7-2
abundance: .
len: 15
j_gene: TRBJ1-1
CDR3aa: CASSLAIQRNTEAFF
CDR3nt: TGTGCCAGCAGCTTAGCGATACAGCGGAACACTGAAGCTTTCTTT

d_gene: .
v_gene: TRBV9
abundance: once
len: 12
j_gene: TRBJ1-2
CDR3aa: CASSFNPYGYTF
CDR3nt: TGTGCCAGCAGCTTTAATCCGTATGGCTACACCTTC

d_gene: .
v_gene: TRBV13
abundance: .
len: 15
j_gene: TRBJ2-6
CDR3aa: CASSLGVFGANVLTF
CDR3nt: TGTGCCAGCAGTCTGGGCGTCTTTGGGGCCAACGTCCTGACTTTC

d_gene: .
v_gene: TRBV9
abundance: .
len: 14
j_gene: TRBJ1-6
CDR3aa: CASSVGVADSPLHF
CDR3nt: TGTGCCAGCAGCGTAGGGGTTGCGGATTCACCCCTCCACTTT

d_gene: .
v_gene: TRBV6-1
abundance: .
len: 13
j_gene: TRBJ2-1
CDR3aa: CASSHRGAGEQFF
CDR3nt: TGTGCCAGCAGTCACAGAGGGGCTGGAGAGCAGTTCTTC

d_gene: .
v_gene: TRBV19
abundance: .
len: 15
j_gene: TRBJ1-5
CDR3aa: CASSIFLQMNQPQHF
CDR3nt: TGTGCCAGTAGTATTTTTCTACAGATGAATCAGCCCCAGCATTTT

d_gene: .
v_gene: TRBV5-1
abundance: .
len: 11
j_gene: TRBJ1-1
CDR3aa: CASSLQTEAFF
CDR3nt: TGCGCCAGCAGCTTACAAACTGAAGCTTTCTTT

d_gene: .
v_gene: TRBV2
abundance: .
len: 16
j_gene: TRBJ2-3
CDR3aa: CASSSLGGTDTDTQYF
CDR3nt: TGTGCCAGCAGTTCCCTAGGAGGGACAGACACAGATACGCAGTATTTT

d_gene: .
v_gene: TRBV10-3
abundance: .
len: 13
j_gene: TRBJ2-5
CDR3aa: CASSGSGTETQYF
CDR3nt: TGTGCCAGCAGTGGATCAGGGACGGAGACCCAGTACTTC

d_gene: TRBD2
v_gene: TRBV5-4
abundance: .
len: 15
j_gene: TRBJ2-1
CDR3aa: CASNTGGLDQDEQFF
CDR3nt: TGTGCCAGCAATACCGGGGGACTAGACCAGGATGAGCAGTTCTTC

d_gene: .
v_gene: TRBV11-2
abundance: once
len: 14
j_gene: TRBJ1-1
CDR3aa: CASSQDTTTGEAFF
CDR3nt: TGTGCCAGCAGCCAAGACACGACAACGGGAGAAGCTTTCTTT

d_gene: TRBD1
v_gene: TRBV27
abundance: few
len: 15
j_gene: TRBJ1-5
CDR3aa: CASRSDRGSNQPQHF
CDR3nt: TGTGCCAGCAGATCGGACAGGGGGTCCAATCAGCCCCAGCATTTT

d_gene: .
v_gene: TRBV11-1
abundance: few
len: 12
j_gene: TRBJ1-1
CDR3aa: CASSSVSTEAFF
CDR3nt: TGTGCCAGCAGCTCGGTGAGCACTGAAGCTTTCTTT

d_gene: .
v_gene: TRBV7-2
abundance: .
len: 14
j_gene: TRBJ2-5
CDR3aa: CASSLVWNEETQYF
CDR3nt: TGTGCCAGCAGCTTAGTCTGGAATGAAGAGACCCAGTACTTC

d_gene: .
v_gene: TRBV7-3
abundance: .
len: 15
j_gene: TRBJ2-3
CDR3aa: CASSRNPGRTDTQYF
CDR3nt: TGTGCCAGCAGTCGGAACCCGGGGAGGACAGATACGCAGTATTTT

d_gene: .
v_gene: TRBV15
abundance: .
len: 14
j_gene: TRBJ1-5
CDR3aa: CATSPGREGQPQHF
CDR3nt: TGTGCCACCAGCCCAGGGAGGGAGGGGCAGCCCCAGCATTTT

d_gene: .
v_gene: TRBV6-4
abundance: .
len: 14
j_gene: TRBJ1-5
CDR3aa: CASSDVLGNQPQHF
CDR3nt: TGTGCCAGCAGTGACGTTCTTGGCAATCAGCCCCAGCATTTT

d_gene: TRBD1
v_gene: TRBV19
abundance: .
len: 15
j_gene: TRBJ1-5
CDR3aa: CASSIATGSNQPQHF
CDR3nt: TGTGCCAGTAGTATAGCGACAGGGAGCAATCAGCCCCAGCATTTT

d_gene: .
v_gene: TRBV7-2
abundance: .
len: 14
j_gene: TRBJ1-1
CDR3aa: CASSLGGGSLEAFF
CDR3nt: TGTGCCAGCAGCTTAGGGGGCGGTTCATTAGAAGCTTTCTTT

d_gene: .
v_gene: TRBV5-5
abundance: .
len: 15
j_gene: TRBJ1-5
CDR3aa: CASSLEEGSNQPQHF
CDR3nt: TGTGCCAGCAGCTTGGAGGAGGGAAGCAATCAGCCCCAGCATTTT

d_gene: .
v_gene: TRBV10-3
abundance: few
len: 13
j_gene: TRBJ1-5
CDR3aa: CAISESRTQPQHF
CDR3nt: TGTGCCATCAGTGAGTCAAGGACCCAGCCCCAGCATTTT

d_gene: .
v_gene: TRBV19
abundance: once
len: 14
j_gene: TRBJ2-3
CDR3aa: CASSIQQSTDTQYF
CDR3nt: TGTGCCAGTAGTATTCAACAAAGCACAGATACGCAGTATTTT

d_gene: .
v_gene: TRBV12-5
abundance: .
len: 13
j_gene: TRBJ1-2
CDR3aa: CASGLGTAYGYTF
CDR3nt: TGTGCTAGTGGTTTGGGGACAGCCTATGGCTACACCTTC

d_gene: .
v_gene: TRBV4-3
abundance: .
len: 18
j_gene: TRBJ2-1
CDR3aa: CASSQELAATQTYNEQFF
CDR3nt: TGCGCCAGCAGCCAAGAATTGGCAGCAACTCAGACCTACAATGAGCAGTTCTTC